The 24 T cell receptor beta chains presented below share a single source sample, sequenced in a study of shared clonotypes between healthy human individuals. Libraries were prepared by immunoSEQ multiplex PCR; TCRdb keeps only in-frame clonotypes and omits some of them. The sample contains a few million clones, just over 90% of which appear only once. Input material: naive CD4+ T cells sorted from blood. The subset: CD45RA+ positively selected. These TCRs come from a man aged 18 to 35 in good health.

V is TRBV10-3 and J is TRBJ2-3; D is unclear. The CDR3 is made up of 12 amino acids. V lost 6 bases and J lost 6, with 10 bases in between. In germline, CDR1 is ENHRY, CDR2 SYGVKD. CDR3: CAISGFGDTQYF. CDR3 bases: TGTGCCATCAGCGGCTTCGGGGATACGCAGTATTTT.

The V call is TRBV10-1, the J call TRBJ2-2, with 7 bases that match TRBD2. The V gene's germline CDR1 is WNHNN and CDR2 SYGVQD (reference sequence). The CDR3 covers 15 residues. The V gene end was trimmed by 4 bases and the J gene end by 0 bases; junction bases not matched to a gene: 2. CDR3 nucleotides: TGCGCCAGCAGTGTAGGACTAGCGAACACCGGGGAGCTGTTTTTT. Amino acid sequence: CASSVGLANTGELFF.

The J gene is TRBJ2-5, the V gene TRBV6-5; no definite D call. The V end lost 4 bases, the J end lost 10 bases, and 16 bases lay between the germline ends. The V gene's germline CDR1 is MNHEY and CDR2 SVGAGI. This CDR3 is 13 amino acids long. The CDR3 region has the DNA TGTGCCAGCAGTTCCCCGTGGGCCTGGGTCCAGTACTTC. This gives the protein CASSSPWAWVQYF.

V is TRBV2 and J is TRBJ1-5, with D perhaps TRBD1 (6 bases). Germline V gene data show CDR1 as SNHLY and CDR2 as FYNNEI. V was trimmed by 7 bases and J by 4 bases, leaving 8 bases between them. CDR3 length: 12 residues. The CDR3 is CASTGANQPQHF. CDR3 DNA: TGTGCCAGCACGGGGGCGAATCAGCCCCAGCATTTT.

The chain combines TRBV6-6 with TRBJ2-7; D not certain. The ends were cut back, 6 bases at V and 6 bases at J, with 12 bases in the middle. The CDR3 length is 12 residues. Germline CDR1 is MNHNY and CDR2 is SVGAGI (reference sequence). CDR3 protein: CASSRLGAEQYF. CDR3 coding DNA: TGTGCCAGCAGCCGACTCGGAGCCGAGCAGTACTTC.

With respect to this clone: Other DNA sequences in this specimen translate into the identical CDR3. This rearrangement joins TRBV7-9 to TRBJ2-7; D gene uncertain. The CDR3 runs to 12 residues. V lost 4 bases, J lost 6 bases, and 10 bases lay in between. CDR1 is SEHNR, CDR2 FQNEAQ, per germline (reference sequence). CDR3 nucleotide sequence: TGTGCCAGCAGCTCGGGCCTAGGCGAGCAGTACTTC. Translated, it gives CASSSGLGEQYF.

The rearrangement joins TRBV5-4 to TRBJ1-1; D might be TRBD1 (5 bases). The CDR3 is made up of 14 amino acids. Germline V gene lookup returns CDR1 SGHNT and CDR2 YYREEE (reference sequence). V was trimmed by 3 bases and J by 5 bases, leaving 14 bases between them. CDR3 sequence: CASSWGNVRTEAFF. DNA for the CDR3: TGTGCCAGCAGCTGGGGGAACGTGCGGACTGAAGCTTTCTTT.

This clone was observed a single time. The chain recombines TRBV4-1 with TRBJ1-2; D is perhaps TRBD1 (5 bases). The V gene lost 3 bases and the J gene lost 6 bases, with 17 bases spanning the gap. Germline lookup yields CDR1 MGHRA and CDR2 YSYEKL. The length of the CDR3 is 15 residues. The CDR3, as DNA: TGCGCCAGCAGCCACGGGGACCGGATTGGTGATGGCTACACCTTC. Residues: CASSHGDRIGDGYTF.

CDR3 loop: CASSLALIGRKETQYF. The CDR3 DNA follows: TGTGCCAGCAGCTTAGCGCTTATCGGGAGAAAAGAGACCCAGTACTTC. This chain joins TRBV7-9 and TRBJ2-5; possible D gene TRBD2, 6 bases. The CDR3 sequence is 16 residues long. CDR1 and CDR2 (germline): SEHNR, FQNEAQ (reference sequence). V gave up 0 bases and J gave up 3 bases, with 14 bases separating them.

V is TRBV29-1 and J is TRBJ1-1; tentative D call: TRBD1 (5 bases). The germline CDR1 and CDR2 sequences are SQVTM and ANQGSEA. CDR3 length: 12 amino acids. With 7 bases removed from V and 5 bases from J, the gap between germline ends came to 14 bases. For the CDR3, the DNA is TGCAGCGCCCTCGGGGGAGGGACTGAAGCTTTCTTT. Translation: CSALGGGTEAFF. The complete variable domain, with remaining parts taken from reference TRBV29-1 and TRBJ1-1, reads SAVISQKPSRDICQRGTSLTIQCQVDSQVTMMFWYRQQPGQSLTLIATANQGSEATYESGFVIDKFPISRPNLTFSTLTVSNMSPEDSSIYLCSALGGGTEAFFGQGTRLTVV.

The rearrangement joins TRBV10-3 to TRBJ2-3, with a tentative D call TRBD1 (6 bases). This CDR3 region has 13 residues. V was clipped by 8 bases and J by 3 bases, with 12 bases between them. Germline values: CDR1 ENHRY, CDR2 SYGVKD. Written as DNA, the CDR3 is TGTGCCATCGAGGACAGCCCTACAGATACGCAGTATTTT. Its translation is CAIEDSPTDTQYF.

V is TRBV27 and J is TRBJ2-1; D might be TRBD1 (5 bases). V lost 8 bases and J 10 bases, leaving 12 bases between the germline ends. Germline CDR1 reads MNHEY; CDR2 reads SMNVEV (reference sequence). This CDR3 is 11 amino acids long. The CDR3: CASEEGVEQFF. The CDR3 DNA sequence: TGTGCCAGCGAGGAAGGGGTGGAGCAGTTCTTC.

The chain uses TRBV6-6 and TRBJ1-2; tentative D call: TRBD1 (5 bases). Germline V gene sequence: CDR1 MNHNY, CDR2 SVGAGI (reference sequence). V was cut by 6 bases and J by 6 bases, with 14 bases left in between. The CDR3 extends over 13 amino acids. CDR3 bases: TGTGCCAGCAGCCGGAGGGGATTTAATGGCTACACCTTC. It specifies CASSRRGFNGYTF.

The chain combines TRBV30 with TRBJ2-1, with TRBD2 identical over 13 bases. The CDR3 spans 14 residues. The trim removed 4 bases at V and 9 bases at J, leaving 6 bases unmatched. Germline loops: CDR1 GTSNPN, CDR2 SVGIG (reference sequence). CDR3 in DNA: TGTGCCTGGATAAGGACTAGCGGGAGTCCTGAGCAGTTCTTC. Its protein is CAWIRTSGSPEQFF.

The chain recombines TRBV2 with TRBJ1-2; D gene uncertain. This CDR3 spans 13 amino acids. In germline, CDR1 is SNHLY, CDR2 FYNNEI. The germline V and J ends were trimmed by 1 base and 2 bases, with 5 bases remaining between them. CDR3 nucleotide sequence: TGTGCCAGCAGTGAAGAGCAAAACTATGGCTACACCTTC. It encodes CASSEEQNYGYTF.

The chain links TRBV11-2 to TRBJ2-3, with 11 nucleotides matching TRBD2. The V and J ends lost 2 bases and 5 bases, in that order; junction bases with no gene match: 9. Germline lookup yields CDR1 SGHAT and CDR2 FQNNGV. This CDR3 is built from 17 residues. CDR3 residues: CASSLRSLAGVRDTQYF. Here the CDR3 DNA reads TGTGCCAGCAGCTTAAGGTCACTAGCGGGAGTTAGAGATACGCAGTATTTT. The variable domain in full, completed from reference TRBV11-2 and TRBJ2-3, reads EAGVAQSPRYKIIEKRQSVAFWCNPISGHATLYWYQQILGQGPKLLIQFQNNGVVDDSQLPKDRFSAERLKGVDSTLKIQPAKLEDSAVYLCASSLRSLAGVRDTQYFGPGTRLTVL.

V is TRBV27 and J is TRBJ2-4; D is perhaps TRBD1 (5 bases). The V and J ends lost 3 bases and 0 bases respectively, with 12 bases between them. CDR3 length equals 16 residues. Per the germline V gene, CDR1 is MNHEY and CDR2 is SMNVEV (reference sequence). The CDR3 loop is CASSFDSKLAKNIQYF. CDR3 bases: TGTGCCAGCAGTTTCGACAGTAAACTAGCCAAAAACATTCAGTACTTC.

In this sample, this clone turned up once. This specimen includes other DNA sequences encoding the same CDR3. The gene calls are TRBV18 and TRBJ2-5, with a weak D call TRBD2 (5 bases). From germline, CDR1 is KGHSH and CDR2 LQKENI. V shed 3 bases and J shed 5 bases, with 10 bases lying between them. The CDR3 covers 13 residues. Written as DNA, the CDR3 is TGTGCCAGCTCACCCGGGGTCCGGGAGACCCAGTACTTC. Amino acids: CASSPGVRETQYF.

This clone was found a few times. Different DNA sequences within this sample yield the same CDR3. The chain joins TRBV6-5 to TRBJ1-1; D uncertain. Germline CDR1 is MNHEY and CDR2 is SVGAGI. With 3 bases removed from V and 1 base from J, the gap between germline ends came to 6 bases. CDR3 length equals 13 residues. The CDR3 nucleotides are TGTGCCAGCAGTTATCAGACGAACACTGAAGCTTTCTTT. Translated, it gives CASSYQTNTEAFF.

The chain carries TRBV18 and TRBJ2-7; D is undetermined. The V gene's germline CDR1 is KGHSH and CDR2 LQKENI. This CDR3 has 14 amino acids. Trimming stripped 2 bases from V and 4 bases from J, with 12 bases between. CDR3 bases: TGTGCCAGCTCACCAGGCCCTCAGCGATACGAGCAGTACTTC. As protein: CASSPGPQRYEQYF.

The CDR3 protein is CASSLMRIGITEAFF. The CDR3 DNA is TGCGCCAGCAGCTTGATGAGAATCGGCATCACTGAAGCTTTCTTT. This chain uses TRBV5-1 with TRBJ1-1; D remains unclear. Germline CDR1 reads SGHRS; CDR2 reads YFSETQ. The CDR3 has 15 residues. The V end lost 1 base, the J end lost 4 bases, and 14 bases lay between the germline ends.

This clone was picked up one time. This sequence joins TRBV10-3 and TRBJ2-1; D unclear. Looked up from germline, CDR1 is ENHRY and CDR2 is SYGVKD. The CDR3 loop spans 11 amino acids. The V end was cut by 1 base, the J end by 12 bases, with 7 bases between. The CDR3 sequence: CAISEFHMQFF. CDR3 bases: TGTGCCATCAGTGAGTTTCATATGCAGTTCTTC.

The CDR3 sequence: CASTTGGLEKLFF. CDR3 in DNA: TGTGCCAGCACGACAGGGGGCCTTGAAAAACTGTTTTTT. The chain combines TRBV18 with TRBJ1-4; 10 bases are shared with TRBD1. The CDR3 runs to 13 residues. Germline V gene data show CDR1 as KGHSH and CDR2 as LQKENI. Trimming at V came to 8 bases and at J to 7 bases, leaving 4 bases not matched to a gene.

The gene calls are TRBV6-5 and TRBJ2-6; no firm D call. V was shortened by 4 bases and J by 0 bases, with 7 bases between the two germline ends. Per the germline V gene, CDR1 is MNHEY and CDR2 is SVGAGI. This CDR3 comprises 15 residues. CDR3 loop: CASSLTLSGANVLTF. The DNA for the CDR3 is TGTGCCAGCAGTTTAACTCTCTCTGGGGCCAACGTCCTGACTTTC.